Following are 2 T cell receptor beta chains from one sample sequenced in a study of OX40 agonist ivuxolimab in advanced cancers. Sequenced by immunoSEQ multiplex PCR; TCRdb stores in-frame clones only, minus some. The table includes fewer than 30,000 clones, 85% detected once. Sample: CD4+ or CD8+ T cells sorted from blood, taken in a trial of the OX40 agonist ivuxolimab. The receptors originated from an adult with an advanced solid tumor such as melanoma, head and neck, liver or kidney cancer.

CDR3 protein: CASSELGLAGGRSYNEQFF. Here the CDR3 DNA reads TGTGCCAGCAGTGAATTGGGACTAGCGGGGGGCCGATCCTACAATGAGCAGTTCTTC. The chain couples TRBV2 to TRBJ2-1; the match to TRBD2 covers 15 bases. The length of the CDR3 is 19 residues. J gave up 1 base and V 2 bases, and 6 bases lay outside the gene matches. CDR1 is SNHLY and CDR2 is FYNNEI in the germline V gene. Variable domain in full (rest from reference TRBV2 and TRBJ2-1): EPEVTQTPSHQVTQMGQEVILRCVPISNHLYFYWYRQILGQKVEFLVSFYNNEISEKSEIFDDQFSVERPDGSNFTLKIRSTKLEDSAMYFCASSELGLAGGRSYNEQFFGPGTRLTVL.

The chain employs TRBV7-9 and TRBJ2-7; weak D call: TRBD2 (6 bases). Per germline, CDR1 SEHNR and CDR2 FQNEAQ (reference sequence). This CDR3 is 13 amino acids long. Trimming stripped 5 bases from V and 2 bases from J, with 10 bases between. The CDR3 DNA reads TGTGCCAGCAGCCCCGGGGGAACCTACGAGCAGTACTTC. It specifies CASSPGGTYEQYF.